This T cell receptor beta chain stems from a study of CD8 T cells in Susac syndrome. Findings of the study overall: In its TCR sequencing and HLA analysis, the study acknowledged that the number of individuals was relatively small.

An amount of RNA that ranged from roughly 0.45 to 1 ug was reverse transcribed with random hexamers. TCRdb recomputed calls from the immunoSEQ multiplex PCR reads with MiXCR, one row per CDR3 protein. Found here are 250,000 to 300,000 distinct CDR3 sequences, around 83% of them singletons; the top ten hold about 0.11%. On this clonotype: Antigen: not known.

CD8+ and CD4+ T cells from blood underwent TCR beta sequencing, which was carried out in a high-throughput format. It was negative isolation that provided the CD8+ and CD4+ T cells, whereas TEMRA cells were enriched by FACS. The CDR3 covers 18 residues. V was clipped by 0 bases and J by 3 bases, with 21 bases between them. Germline CDR1 SGDLS, CDR2 YYNGEE. The V call is TRBV9, the J call TRBJ1-1; D call uncertain. The TCR comes from a human donor with multiple sclerosis. The specimen sequenced was CD8+ T cells from PBMCs. CDR3 bases: TGTGCCAGCAGCGTAGAGGCTGTGCCCTACACTCGGGACACTGAAGCTTTCTTT. This sequence encodes CASSVEAVPYTRDTEAFF.